The clone carrying this T cell receptor beta chain is termed large. The antigen is undetermined. These data are taken from a study of CD4 T cell repertoires in COVID-19. CFSE-labeled cells were stimulated with autologous monocytes plus recombinant SARS-CoV-2 spike or nucleoprotein. The protocol was immunoSEQ multiplex PCR, while the TCRdb copy is restricted to in-frame clones and leaves out a portion. The table for this sample gives 85 clones. This CDR3 contains 14 residues. Between the trimmed V and J ends, which lost 2 bases and 8 bases, there was a span of 14 bases. CDR1 LNHDA and CDR2 SQIVND come from the germline V gene (reference sequence). Study-level findings and limits: SARS-CoV and/or HKU1 spike cultures shared between 7 and 25% of SARS-CoV-2 clonotypes.

This TCR was sampled from a human donor who had COVID-19. The starting material was central memory CD4+ T cells, cultured in vitro, obtained during convalescence from COVID-19. The rearrangement uses TRBV19 and TRBJ2-3; D might be TRBD1 (5 bases). CDR3 residues: CASSISPGLGTQYF. In DNA, the CDR3 is TGTGCCAGTAGTATATCCCCAGGGCTTGGTACGCAGTATTTT.